These T cell receptor beta chains were read from a single sample in a study of human T cells and chemical hapten exposure. TCRdb re-derived calls from the RACE reads in MiXCR, one entry per CDR3 protein. This sample has approximately 89,000 distinct CDR3 sequences, with roughly 10% found just once. The sample here was whole blood, taken in connection with sensitization to the hapten diphenylcyclopropenone (DPC). These receptors were taken from a woman in her 30s with alopecia areata. Some clones in this sample may be carry-over from other donors' samples. Each CDR3 is given with its conserved first and last residue. Each record gives: V gene, clone size, J gene, D gene, CDR3 DNA, CDR3 protein. A D gene is named only where the DNA matches it firmly. For some rows the clone size is stated as once, few or many, or as a class when expanded; others skip it.

TRBV29-1,-,TRBJ1-1,-,TGCAGCGTTGAATGGGGGCTGAACACTGAAGCTTTCTTT,CSVEWGLNTEAFF
TRBV28,many,TRBJ2-3,TRBD1,TGTGCCAGCAGTCCCTTGGGACAGGGGCAAGATACGCAGTATTTT,CASSPLGQGQDTQYF
TRBV5-1,many,TRBJ2-1,-,TGCGCCAGCAGCTTGGAAGGGGCCTACAATGAGCAGTTCTTC,CASSLEGAYNEQFF
TRBV6-6,many,TRBJ1-5,-,TGTGCCAGCAGTTACCCTATAGGCACTCTAGGGGGTCAGCCCCAGCATTTT,CASSYPIGTLGGQPQHF
TRBV11-3,few,TRBJ2-1,-,TGTGCCAGCAGCTTAGGGCCGGGACTGTACAATGAGCAGTTCTTC,CASSLGPGLYNEQFF
TRBV28,-,TRBJ2-7,-,TGTGCCAGCACCCAGGGAGCGCGAGCCTACGAGCAGTACTTC,CASTQGARAYEQYF
TRBV6-5,-,TRBJ1-2,-,TGTGCCAGCAGATGGCGCCGGGACGGCTATGGCTACACCTTC,CASRWRRDGYGYTF
TRBV3-1,-,TRBJ1-2,-,TGTGCCAGCAGCCAGATCGCTTACTATGGCTACACCTTC,CASSQIAYYGYTF
TRBV20-1,few,TRBJ2-1,TRBD2,TGCAGTGCTAGAAAAGCGGGAGTTCACAATGAGCAGTTCTTC,CSARKAGVHNEQFF
TRBV18,-,TRBJ2-3,TRBD1,TGTGCCAGCTCACCAGCACCGGGACAGATTACAGATACGCAGTATTTT,CASSPAPGQITDTQYF
TRBV5-1,few,TRBJ1-4,-,TGCGCCAGCAGCTTCTCCTCAACTAATGAAAAACTGTTTTTT,CASSFSSTNEKLFF
TRBV4-3,many,TRBJ2-7,TRBD2,TGCGCCAGCAGCCAAACTAGCGGGGGGGAGTACGAGCAGTACTTC,CASSQTSGGEYEQYF
TRBV28,many,TRBJ2-5,-,TGTGCCAGCAGTCCCGGGACATCAGAGACCCAGTACTTC,CASSPGTSETQYF
TRBV30,many,TRBJ1-1,-,TGTGCCTGGAGTCCTGGCAGTTACACTGAAGCTTTCTTT,CAWSPGSYTEAFF
TRBV18,many,TRBJ2-1,TRBD1,TGTGCCAGCTCTCCGGGGACAGGGCAGTTCTTC,CASSPGTGQFF
TRBV28,-,TRBJ2-3,TRBD2,TGTGCCAGCAGTATCTCCATCGGGCTAGCGGGAGCAGATACGCAGTATTTT,CASSISIGLAGADTQYF
TRBV2,many,TRBJ2-1,-,TGTGCCAGCAGTCAAGAGGGGACTGCACGTTGGGATGAGCAGTTCTTC,CASSQEGTARWDEQFF
TRBV4-3,many,TRBJ2-3,-,TGCGCCAGCAGCCAAACTAGAAGGGATACGCAGTATTTT,CASSQTRRDTQYF
TRBV28,many,TRBJ1-6,-,TGTGCCAGCAGTAGCTTAGGGACCAGCGGGAATTCACCCCTCCACTTT,CASSSLGTSGNSPLHF
TRBV29-1,many,TRBJ1-2,-,TGCAGCGCAGGTACGGATCAAAACTATGGCTACACCTTC,CSAGTDQNYGYTF
TRBV7-2,many,TRBJ2-5,-,TGTGCCAGCAGCTTCTTAGAGACCCAGTACTTC,CASSFLETQYF
TRBV7-9,many,TRBJ2-3,TRBD2,TGTGCCAGCAGCTTTAGTAGCGGGGGGGCCGCAGATACGCAGTATTTT,CASSFSSGGAADTQYF
TRBV20-1,-,TRBJ2-4,TRBD2,TGCAGTGCTGTAGCGGGAGGGACCAAAAACATTCAGTACTTC,CSAVAGGTKNIQYF
TRBV5-6,many,TRBJ1-2,-,TGTGCCAGCACCGGGGTTTCCCGTGGTGGCTACACCTTC,CASTGVSRGGYTF
TRBV29-1,many,TRBJ1-2,-,TGCAGCGTTGAAGACGGTGTTAGCTATGGCTACACCTTC,CSVEDGVSYGYTF
TRBV6-6,few,TRBJ2-3,TRBD1,TGTGCCAGCAGTTCGGACAGGTACACAGATACGCAGTATTTT,CASSSDRYTDTQYF
TRBV19,-,TRBJ2-6,-,TGTGCCAGTAGTTATGGTTTGCCGAACAACGTCCTGACTTTC,CASSYGLPNNVLTF
TRBV12-3/TRBV12-4,many,TRBJ1-1,-,TGTGCCAGCAGCACTCTTCCCCCTAGGGGCACTGAAGCTTTCTTT,CASSTLPPRGTEAFF
TRBV28,many,TRBJ2-7,-,TGTGCCACCCTTTTGAGCTTCGGGTCCTACCACGAGCAGTACTTC,CATLLSFGSYHEQYF
TRBV30,many,TRBJ1-2,TRBD1,TGTGCCTGGAGAGGGACAGGGGCGTCCCTGTATGGCTACACCTTC,CAWRGTGASLYGYTF
TRBV15,many,TRBJ2-4,-,TGTGCCACCAGCAGAGCGGGGCAGCTAGCCAAAAACATTCAGTACTTC,CATSRAGQLAKNIQYF
TRBV2,many,TRBJ2-7,TRBD1,TGTGCCAGCAGTGAATTCGAGACAGGGGGCCGGTACGAGCAGTACTTC,CASSEFETGGRYEQYF
TRBV14,many,TRBJ1-6,-,TGTGCCAGCAGCCTGATGAATTCACCCCTCCACTTT,CASSLMNSPLHF
TRBV29-1,many,TRBJ2-3,-,TGCAGCGTTGGGACAGTTACAGATACGCAGTATTTT,CSVGTVTDTQYF
TRBV19,many,TRBJ2-1,TRBD2,TGTGCCAGTAGTATAGACGGGACTAGCGGGGACGAGCAGTTCTTC,CASSIDGTSGDEQFF
TRBV24-1,-,TRBJ1-1,-,TGTGCCACCCGGGGGGGAACCACTGAAGCTTTCTTT,CATRGGTTEAFF
TRBV24-1,many,TRBJ2-3,TRBD1,TGTGCCACCAGTGCCGGAACAGGGGTCAACACAGATACGCAGTATTTT,CATSAGTGVNTDTQYF
TRBV6-1,many,TRBJ2-1,-,TGTGCCAGCACTACCGGGGGGCCGAGTAATGAGCAGTTCTTC,CASTTGGPSNEQFF
TRBV20-1,many,TRBJ2-3,TRBD2,TGCAGTGCCCCAGGCCTAGCGGGAGGGGGCCCAGATACGCAGTATTTT,CSAPGLAGGGPDTQYF
TRBV9,-,TRBJ2-3,-,TGTGCCAGCAGCGCCCGACTAGTATCCGATACGCAGTATTTT,CASSARLVSDTQYF
TRBV27,many,TRBJ1-5,-,TGTGCCAGCAGTTTTGGAGTTAATCAGCCCCAGCATTTT,CASSFGVNQPQHF
TRBV5-4,many,TRBJ2-7,TRBD2,TGTGCCAGCAGCGCCGGACTAGCGGGAGGGATTAGGGGCGAGCAGTACTTC,CASSAGLAGGIRGEQYF
TRBV5-4,few,TRBJ2-5,-,TGTGCCAGCAGCTTACCGGTATCCGAGACCCAGTACTTC,CASSLPVSETQYF
TRBV29-1,-,TRBJ1-1,-,TGCAGCGGGGATGCGGGACACAAGAACACTGAAGCTTTCTTT,CSGDAGHKNTEAFF
TRBV28,-,TRBJ2-3,-,TGTGCCAGCAGCCCCACGTTACCAGATACGCAGTATTTT,CASSPTLPDTQYF
TRBV28,-,TRBJ2-7,TRBD1,TGTGCCAGCAGTTACCCCTACACCGCGGGACAGGGACCCCTGGTGCAGCAGTACTTC,CASSYPYTAGQGPLVQQYF
TRBV20-1,-,TRBJ2-7,-,TGCAGTGCCAAGAGAGGTCGGGACACTGAGCAGTACTTC,CSAKRGRDTEQYF
TRBV28,-,TRBJ1-2,-,TGTGCCAGCATTTCGGACTATGGCTACACCTTC,CASISDYGYTF
TRBV7-9,many,TRBJ2-7,TRBD2,TGTGCCAGCAGCTTAGCATTAGCGGGGGGGCCCTACGAGCAGTACTTC,CASSLALAGGPYEQYF
TRBV29-1,many,TRBJ2-6,-,TGCAGCGTCTCAGGAACTGGGGCCAACGTCCTGACTTTC,CSVSGTGANVLTF
TRBV7-2,many,TRBJ2-2,TRBD2,TGTGCCAGCAGCTTCTCCCCCCAAAGCGGGAGTACGAACACCGGGGAGCTGTTTTTT,CASSFSPQSGSTNTGELFF
TRBV7-2,many,TRBJ2-1,-,TGTGCCAGCAGCTTAAGATTTGGGGGGCTCAATGAGCAGTTCTTC,CASSLRFGGLNEQFF
TRBV18,-,TRBJ1-1,TRBD1,TGTGCCAGCTCACCATCGACAGGGATGAACACTGAAGCTTTCTTT,CASSPSTGMNTEAFF